This TCR beta chain emerged from a study of technical replicates of blood from a handful of donors. This clone appeared once. V dropped 9 bases and J dropped 9 bases, with 15 bases sitting between them. The CDR3 sequence is 12 residues long. Germline V gene lookup returns CDR1 MRHNA and CDR2 SNTAGT. TCRdb keeps only in-frame clones here, not all; method: immunoSEQ multiplex PCR. This sample has 62,000 or so clones; around 87% occur once, and the top ten carry 5.2%. The chain uses TRBV6-4 and TRBJ1-5, with D hard to call. The receptor was isolated from a human donor in good health. Some clones in this sample may be carry-over from other donors' samples. What was sequenced was PBMCs. The CDR3 loop is CASHCAGGPQHF. The CDR3 DNA is TGTGCCAGTCACTGCGCCGGCGGGCCCCAGCATTTT.